Below are 3 T cell receptor beta chains sequenced from a single sample in a study of blood T cell repertoires in COVID-19. Here immunoSEQ multiplex PCR was the method, and the copy in TCRdb shows in-frame clones only, minus some. The data show roughly 50,000 clones, with over 75% seen just once and around 27% held by the top ten. Sequencing was performed on peripheral blood. Receptor source: a human donor in a cohort sampled during active COVID-19.

The V gene is TRBV29-1, the J gene TRBJ1-5; D perhaps matches TRBD1 (5 bases). The V end was cut by 4 bases, the J end by 1 base, with 11 bases between. The CDR3 extends over 14 amino acids. Per the germline V gene, CDR1 is SQVTM and CDR2 is ANQGSEA. The CDR3 reads CSVAPGLSNQPQHF. CDR3 coding DNA: TGCAGCGTTGCCCCAGGGTTGAGCAATCAGCCCCAGCATTTT.

This chain uses TRBV11-2 with TRBJ1-2; no definite D call. Germline V CDR1 and CDR2: SGHAT, FQNNGV. V was clipped by 5 bases and J by 3 bases, with 16 bases between them. CDR3 size: 15 residues. The CDR3 reads CASSRTGNGDYGYTF. As DNA, the CDR3 is TGTGCCAGCAGCCGAACGGGGAATGGCGACTATGGCTACACCTTC.

J is TRBJ2-5 and V is TRBV19; 11 positions match TRBD1. This CDR3 spans 14 amino acids. V was clipped by 6 bases and J by 4 bases; unmatched bases: 4. Germline-derived CDR1 and CDR2 are LNHDA and SQIVND (reference sequence). The CDR3 sequence is CASRPGQGGETQYF. The CDR3 DNA sequence: TGTGCCAGTAGACCGGGACAGGGGGGAGAGACCCAGTACTTC.